The next 19 T cell receptor beta chains were all read from a single sample in a study of blood T cells in healthy people across ages. Using a J-beta primer mix together with a sample-barcoded 5' primer, a second PCR was run for about 6 to 12 cycles. TCRdb passed the 5' RACE reads through MiXCR, listing each CDR3 protein once. The sample lists 710,000 or so distinct CDR3 sequences, around 32% occurring once. Sequencing input: blood. The receptors were gathered from a woman of 80 years or more in good health.

This clonotype was seen at least ten times. The chain uses TRBV3-1 and TRBJ2-5, with 8 bases matching TRBD1. The CDR3 spans 15 residues. Germline V gene lookup returns CDR1 LGHDT and CDR2 YNNKEL (reference sequence). V was pared by 3 bases and J by 5 bases, with 8 bases of the junction left unmatched. DNA of the CDR3: TGTGCCAGCAGCCATAGTGACAGGGGCGGGGAGACCCAGTACTTC. It codes for CASSHSDRGGETQYF.

A word on this clonotype: Sequence at one end of the junction differs from germline and may be a read error. The chain is built from TRBV11-3 and TRBJ2-2; tentatively, D is TRBD1 (6 bases). This CDR3 region has 13 residues. The germline gives CDR1 SGHNT, CDR2 YENEEA. The CDR3 reads CAGSQGPTGELFF. The DNA of the CDR3 is TGTGCCGGCAGCCAGGGGCCCACCGGGGAGCTGTTTTTT.

This clonotype was counted between two and nine times. A much larger clonotype is one base distant, so this may be a read error. The chain uses TRBV5-1 and TRBJ1-5; a possible D gene is TRBD1 (5 bases). CDR1 and CDR2 from the germline V gene are SGHRS and YFSETQ. The CDR3 is 13 residues long. V was trimmed by 2 bases and J by 9 bases, leaving 12 bases between them. The chain's CDR3 is CASSFEEGRPQHF. In nucleotides, the CDR3 is TGCGCCAGCAGCTTTGAGGAGGGGCGGCCCCAGCATTTT.

Remarks on this clonotype: With a much larger clone just one base away, this may be a read error. CDR3 region: CASSQGNTGLLHSDTQYF. The DNA of the CDR3 is TGTGCCAGCAGCCAAGGTAATACGGGCCTACTGCACAGCGATACGCAGTATTTT. The gene calls are TRBV3-1 and TRBJ2-3, with unresolved D. The V end lost 1 base, the J end lost 6 bases, and 23 bases lay between the germline ends. From germline, CDR1 is LGHDT and CDR2 YNNKEL (reference sequence). The CDR3 totals 18 residues.

For this clonotype: A much larger clone lies one base from this, so it may be a read error. The CDR3 DNA is TGTGCCAGCAGCTTATTGACCACTTTCTACAATGAGCAGTTCTTC. Translation: CASSLLTTFYNEQFF. The chain has TRBV7-8 and TRBJ2-1; D gene uncertain. The germline V gene encodes CDR1 SGHVS and CDR2 FQNEAQ. CDR3 length: 15 residues. Trimming pared 2 bases from V and 3 bases from J, leaving 11 bases between.

There are a few counts of this clonotype. A much bigger clone sits one base away, suggesting this may be a read error. This rearrangement joins TRBV6-1 to TRBJ2-1; D remains unclear. Germline V gene lookup returns CDR1 MNHNS and CDR2 SASEGT. The CDR3 contains 13 residues. V shed 5 bases and J shed 10 bases, with 15 bases lying between them. The chain's CDR3 is CASSRPSSYEQFF. The CDR3 DNA reads TGTGCCAGCAGTAGACCCAGCTCCTACGAGCAGTTCTTC.

The V and J genes are TRBV7-2 and TRBJ1-6, with D possibly matching TRBD1 (5 bases). The CDR3 has 13 residues. The ends were cut back, 1 base at V and 18 bases at J, with 16 bases in the middle. Germline V CDR1 and CDR2: SGHTA, FQGNSA. In DNA form, the CDR3 reads TGTGCCAGCAGCTTAGGGGGCTTGGTGGCCCCCCACTTT. Translating gives CASSLGGLVAPHF.

Concerning this clonotype: It may be a read error: a sequence one base away is much more abundant. The V call is TRBV20-1, the J call TRBJ2-1; no reliable D call. Trimming cost V 1 base and J 13 bases, with 11 bases left between them. CDR3 length: 11 residues. Germline loops: CDR1 DFQATT, CDR2 SNEGSKA (reference sequence). This CDR3 is CSARVEETQFF. The CDR3 DNA sequence: TGCAGTGCTAGAGTGGAAGAGACCCAGTTCTTC.

This clonotype was counted at least ten times. The chain recombines TRBV5-1 with TRBJ2-6, with 7 bases identical to TRBD2. V was clipped by 1 base and J by 4 bases; unmatched bases: 5. CDR3 length: 16 residues. CDR1 is SGHRS and CDR2 is YFSETQ in the germline V gene. CDR3 loop: CASSLSGAPGANVLTF. The CDR3 region has the DNA TGCGCCAGCAGCTTGAGCGGGGCCCCAGGGGCCAACGTCCTGACTTTC.

The chain uses TRBV7-2 and TRBJ2-7, with 7 bases that match TRBD1. Looked up from germline, CDR1 is SGHTA and CDR2 is FQGNSA. The CDR3 runs 15 residues. The junction had 11 bases not matched to a gene; V was cut back by 7 bases and J by 2 bases. Written as DNA, the CDR3 is TGTGCCAGCACCCTAACTCGGACAGGAGCCTACGAGCAGTACTTC. This gives the protein CASTLTRTGAYEQYF.

Concerning this clonotype: The junction does not match germline at one end; this may be a read error. The rearrangement links TRBV12-3 or TRBV12-4 to TRBJ2-3, with 9 bases lining up with TRBD1. The CDR3 sequence is 14 residues long. The CDR3 spells CASSTGGVADAQYF. CDR3 in DNA: TGTGCCAGCAGCACAGGGGGCGTGGCAGATGCGCAGTATTTT.

The table lists this clonotype with a count of one. This may arise from a read error, as a much more abundant clone is one base away. The chain employs TRBV2 and TRBJ2-7; tentative D call: TRBD2 (5 bases). Germline V lookup: CDR1 SNHLY, CDR2 FYNNEI. The CDR3 covers 15 residues. V shed 4 bases and J shed 7 bases, with 20 bases lying between them. Here the CDR3 reads CASSVSGDTYNEQYF. As DNA, the CDR3 is TGTGCCAGCAGTGTATCCGGGGATACCTACAATGAGCAGTACTTC.

Only a few counts were recorded for this clonotype. The rearrangement uses TRBV6-1 and TRBJ1-5; the D is unclear. Trimming removed 2 bases at V and 3 bases at J, with 8 bases between. CDR3 length: 14 amino acids. The germline CDR1 and CDR2 sequences are MNHNS and SASEGT. CDR3 coding DNA: TGTGCCAGCAGTGAACCGGCAGTCAATCAGCCCCAGCATTTT. Its protein is CASSEPAVNQPQHF.

The rearrangement joins TRBV20-1 to TRBJ1-1; TRBD1 might be the D (6 bases). The CDR3 totals 12 residues. Trimming removed 7 bases from V and 3 bases from J, with 12 bases in between. In germline, CDR1 is DFQATT, CDR2 SNEGSKA (reference sequence). The CDR3 sequence is CSVAQGDTEAFF. As DNA, the CDR3 is TGCAGTGTAGCACAGGGCGACACTGAAGCTTTCTTT.

In this sample, this clonotype turned up a few times. V and J are TRBV21-1 and TRBJ1-2. TRBV21-1 is termed a pseudogene. This CDR3 contains 15 residues. The CDR3 nucleotides are TGTGCCAGCAGCTCTGATTCGGGGCCCCACTATGGCTACACCTTC. It codes for CASSSDSGPHYGYTF.

This clonotype was observed many times. The chain combines TRBV29-1 with TRBJ2-7; D perhaps matches TRBD1 (6 bases). Trimming shortened V by 6 bases and J by 2 bases, and 11 bases separated the two germline ends. CDR1 and CDR2 (germline): SQVTM, ANQGSEA. This CDR3 contains 12 residues. In DNA, the CDR3 is TGCAGCGTGCAACAGGGTGCCTACGAGCAGTACTTC. Translating it yields CSVQQGAYEQYF.

There are many counts of this clonotype. The genes are TRBV7-2 and TRBJ2-5; TRBD2 matches at 10 bases. Per germline, CDR1 SGHTA and CDR2 FQGNSA. The V segment lost 5 bases and the J segment 7 bases; nucleotides outside the gene matches: 10. The CDR3 consists of 15 residues. The CDR3, as DNA: TGTGCCAGCAGCCTAGGGGCAGCGGGGGGGGTGACCCAGTACTTC. Protein product: CASSLGAAGGVTQYF.

As for this clonotype: Being one base from a much bigger clone, this may be a read error. This chain links TRBV6-6 with TRBJ1-1; TRBD1 agrees at 8 bases. This CDR3 has 13 amino acids. V lost 7 bases and J lost 3; bases outside the gene matches: 4. Germline-derived CDR1 and CDR2 are MNHNY and SVGAGI (reference sequence). The CDR3 nucleotides read TGTGCCAGCATGGCAGGGGGCGACACTGAAGCTTTCTTT. It encodes CASMAGGDTEAFF.

As regards this clonotype: Sequence at one end of the junction differs from germline and may be a read error. This chain links TRBV4-2 with TRBJ1-1, with D tentatively TRBD1 (5 bases). The CDR3 consists of 15 residues. Germline V gene data show CDR1 as LGHNA and CDR2 as YNFKEQ. This CDR3 reads CTSSQGSQGNTEAFF. In DNA, the CDR3 is TGTACCAGCAGCCAAGGATCGCAGGGGAACACTGAAGCTTTCTTT.